This entry lists 30 T cell receptor beta chains sequenced from one sample in a study of blood T cell repertoires in COVID-19. TCRdb's table, derived via immunoSEQ multiplex PCR, lists solely in-frame clones and lacks some. The sample includes about 59,000 clones, more than 60% seen only once; the top ten take around 5.1%. Sequences were obtained from peripheral blood. The source of these receptors is a woman aged 70-85 years with acute or convalescent COVID-19.

This rearrangement joins TRBV28 to TRBJ2-1, with TRBD1 as a possible D gene (6 bases). Germline V gives CDR1 MDHEN, CDR2 SYDVKM. V was shortened by 2 bases and J by 15 bases, with 20 bases between the two germline ends. The CDR3 sequence is 14 residues long. CDR3 in DNA: TGTGCCAGCAGTTTAATCACCCCCGGGACAAATCCGTTCTTC. This sequence encodes CASSLITPGTNPFF.

V and J are TRBV5-4 and TRBJ2-1; 9 nucleotides line up with TRBD1. V trimming: 4 bases; J trimming: 8 bases; junction bases outside the gene matches: 10. Germline CDR1 is SGHNT and CDR2 is YYREEE (reference sequence). The CDR3 length is 15 residues. The CDR3 DNA follows: TGTGCCAGCAGCGCACGACAGGGGGATTCGCATGAGCAGTTCTTC. It yields the protein CASSARQGDSHEQFF.

The chain has TRBV29-1 and TRBJ2-7; D ambiguous. V was clipped by 7 bases and J by 7 bases, with 14 bases between them. CDR1 is SQVTM and CDR2 is ANQGSEA in the germline V gene. The CDR3 contains 11 residues. The CDR3 DNA follows: TGCAGCGCCCGCTCCGAGAGAGAGCAGTACTTC. It yields the protein CSARSEREQYF.

The chain is built from TRBV3-1 (or the pseudogene TRBV3-2) and TRBJ1-3, with a weak D call TRBD1 (5 bases). CDR1 is LGHDT, CDR2 YNNKEL, per germline (reference sequence). With 2 bases removed from V and 8 bases from J, the gap between germline ends came to 7 bases. The CDR3 runs 12 residues. DNA of the CDR3: TGTGCCAGCAGCCAATGGGGGGACACCATATATTTT. Its protein product is CASSQWGDTIYF.

This clone was seen once. The genes are TRBV6-6 and TRBJ1-6, with a tentative D call TRBD1 (5 bases). The CDR3 consists of 14 residues. Per the germline V gene, CDR1 is MNHNY and CDR2 is SVGAGI (reference sequence). The ends were cut back, 5 bases at V and 5 bases at J, with 10 bases in the middle. The CDR3, as DNA: TGTGCCAGCAGTCCTTTAGGGGATAATTCACCCCTCCACTTT. Translation gives CASSPLGDNSPLHF.

The V call is TRBV11-2, the J call TRBJ2-2; D is uncertain. The CDR3 spans 17 residues. Germline CDR1 SGHAT, CDR2 FQNNGV. V lost 3 bases to trimming and J lost 0 bases, with 14 bases between them. The DNA of the CDR3 is TGTGCCAGCAGCTTGAGGAGTTGGAGTTCGAACACCGGGGAGCTGTTTTTT. Residues: CASSLRSWSSNTGELFF.

The CDR3 spells CASSALGSNSPLHF. The DNA of the CDR3 is TGTGCCAGCAGTGCCCTCGGGAGTAATTCACCCCTCCACTTT. The V gene is TRBV6-4, the J gene TRBJ1-6; D unresolved. The CDR3 loop spans 14 amino acids. Germline V gives CDR1 MRHNA, CDR2 SNTAGT. Deletions cut 4 bases from V and 6 bases from J, with 10 bases between.

The V call is TRBV10-1, the J call TRBJ1-5, with no clear D. Germline V CDR1 and CDR2: WNHNN, SYGVQD (reference sequence). Between the trimmed V and J ends, which lost 2 bases and 7 bases, there was a span of 9 bases. This CDR3 has 13 residues. Written as DNA, the CDR3 is TGCGCCAGCAGTGAGAGCGTTGGGCAGCCCCAGCATTTT. Residues: CASSESVGQPQHF.

The J gene is TRBJ2-3, the V gene TRBV14; TRBD2 might be the D (6 bases). V shed 0 bases and J shed 4 bases, with 20 bases lying between them. The germline gives CDR1 SGHDN, CDR2 FVKESK. The CDR3 runs 18 residues. This chain's CDR3 is CASSQDTVWRAVSDTQYF. The CDR3 DNA is TGTGCCAGCAGCCAAGATACGGTATGGAGGGCGGTTTCAGATACGCAGTATTTT.

V is TRBV6-6 and J is TRBJ1-2; D possibly corresponds to TRBD1 (5 bases). Germline V gene data show CDR1 as MNHNY and CDR2 as SVGAGI (reference sequence). This CDR3 comprises 21 residues. Trimming cost V 6 bases and J 1 base, with 33 bases left between them. CDR3 sequence reads: CASSPSVGRGFPTYLNYGYTF. In DNA form, the CDR3 reads TGTGCCAGCAGCCCCAGCGTGGGACGGGGGTTTCCCACTTATCTTAACTATGGCTACACCTTC.

The chain combines TRBV6-4 with TRBJ2-7; 8 bases fit TRBD2. This CDR3 region has 11 residues. V dropped 5 bases and J dropped 13; count of bases not matched to a gene: 7. Germline assignment: CDR1 MRHNA and CDR2 SNTAGT. Here the CDR3 reads CASSSQRGSYF. DNA of the CDR3: TGTGCCAGCAGTAGTCAGCGGGGGAGTTACTTC.

The rearrangement joins TRBV7-9 to TRBJ1-3; D is unresolved. The germline V gene encodes CDR1 SEHNR and CDR2 FQNEAQ (reference sequence). This CDR3 spans 16 amino acids. The ends were cut back, 0 bases at V and 0 bases at J, with 9 bases in the middle. The CDR3 DNA follows: TGTGCCAGCAGCTTAGCATCGGTCCGCTCTGGAAACACCATATATTTT. Translated: CASSLASVRSGNTIYF. Supplemented by reference TRBV7-9 and TRBJ1-3, the full variable domain reads DTGVSQNPRHKITKRGQNVTFRCDPISEHNRLYWYRQTLGQGPEFLTYFQNEAQLEKSRLLSDRFSAERPKGSFSTLEIQRTEQGDSAMYLCASSLASVRSGNTIYFGEGSWLTVV.

This clone appeared once. The chain employs TRBV19 and TRBJ2-1; tentative D call: TRBD1 (5 bases). V was clipped by 3 bases and J by 8 bases, with 20 bases between them. Per germline, CDR1 LNHDA and CDR2 SQIVND (reference sequence). This CDR3 is 16 amino acids long. In DNA, the CDR3 is TGTGCCAGTAGTATGCTGCTGGAGACAGAGTCGTATGAGCAGTTCTTC. This codes for CASSMLLETESYEQFF.

This chain links TRBV7-3 with TRBJ2-1, with 7 bases fitting TRBD2. The germline V gene encodes CDR1 SGHTA and CDR2 FQGTGA. This CDR3 has 12 residues. The junction had 3 bases not matched to a gene; V was cut back by 4 bases and J by 9 bases. Written as DNA, the CDR3 is TGTGCCAGCAGCTCCCCTAGCGGTGAGCAGTTCTTC. As protein: CASSSPSGEQFF.

The CDR3 DNA follows: TGCAGTGCTGATAGCAAAGGGACCCAGTACTTC. Translated, it gives CSADSKGTQYF. The chain carries TRBV20-1 and TRBJ2-5; no reliable D call. Germline CDR1 reads DFQATT; CDR2 reads SNEGSKA (reference sequence). V dropped 5 bases and J dropped 7 bases, with 11 bases sitting between them. CDR3 length: 11 residues.

The chain uses TRBV5-1 and TRBJ2-5; TRBD2 agrees at 10 bases. The germline V gene has CDR1 SGHRS and CDR2 YFSETQ. The CDR3 contains 18 residues. The trim removed 4 bases at V and 1 base at J, leaving 13 bases unmatched. The CDR3 here is CASSPLLAGKSSQETQYF. CDR3 DNA sequence: TGCGCCAGCAGCCCCCTACTAGCGGGGAAATCCAGCCAAGAGACCCAGTACTTC.

The rearrangement links TRBV7-3 to TRBJ2-5, with D maybe TRBD1 (7 bases). With 4 bases removed from V and 5 bases from J, the gap between germline ends came to 11 bases. Germline V lookup: CDR1 SGHTA, CDR2 FQGTGA. CDR3 length: 13 residues. The CDR3 here is CASSSGGMETQYF. For the CDR3, the DNA is TGTGCCAGCAGCTCAGGGGGGATGGAGACCCAGTACTTC.

The genes are TRBV10-3 and TRBJ2-3, with unresolved D. Germline values: CDR1 ENHRY, CDR2 SYGVKD. With 8 bases removed from V and 6 bases from J, the gap between germline ends came to 9 bases. The CDR3 has 11 residues. As DNA, the CDR3 is TGTGCCATCCTAGAGGTGGATACGCAGTATTTT. Its protein product is CAILEVDTQYF.

The chain links TRBV12-5 to TRBJ1-4; 10 bases align to TRBD1. V shed 1 base and J 5 bases; nucleotides not matched to a gene: 4. This CDR3 region has 16 residues. Germline assignment: CDR1 LGHNT and CDR2 FRNRAP. CDR3 coding DNA: TGTGCTAGTGGTTTGGGGGACAGGGGCAACAATGAAAAACTGTTTTTT. Its protein is CASGLGDRGNNEKLFF.

The rearrangement links TRBV4-2 to TRBJ1-2, with TRBD1 identical over 7 bases. After removal of 1 base from V and 4 bases from J, the junction contained 3 bases not matched to a gene. The CDR3 length is 14 residues. Germline V lookup: CDR1 LGHNA, CDR2 YNFKEQ. The CDR3 bases are TGTGCCAGCAGCCAAGCAGGGGGGACCTATGGCTACACCTTC. Translating gives CASSQAGGTYGYTF.

The chain uses TRBV2 and TRBJ2-1; no definite D call. The CDR3 is 12 residues long. V lost 10 bases and J 8 bases, leaving 15 bases between the germline ends. Germline CDR1 and CDR2: SNHLY and FYNNEI. The CDR3 here is CATLEDADEQFF. In nucleotides, the CDR3 is TGTGCCACCCTAGAAGATGCGGATGAGCAGTTCTTC.

In its sample, this clone was seen a few times. The rearrangement joins TRBV7-9 to TRBJ2-1, with D maybe TRBD1 (6 bases). The CDR3 has 15 residues. Germline lookup yields CDR1 SEHNR and CDR2 FQNEAQ (reference sequence). Trimming cost V 5 bases and J 8 bases, with 19 bases left between them. CDR3 DNA: TGTGCCAGCAGCACCGGACAGAGTCTTGGGGATGAGCAGTTCTTC. Protein: CASSTGQSLGDEQFF.

The chain couples TRBV7-9 to TRBJ1-2; 7 positions agree with TRBD1. The CDR3 has 14 amino acids. The V segment lost 5 bases and the J segment 3 bases; nucleotides outside the gene matches: 6. Germline CDR1 SEHNR, CDR2 FQNEAQ (reference sequence). The CDR3 here is CASSTSGTDYGYTF. CDR3 bases: TGTGCCAGCAGCACGTCCGGGACAGACTATGGCTACACCTTC. The whole variable domain, remainder taken from reference TRBV7-9 and TRBJ1-2, is DTGVSQNPRHKITKRGQNVTFRCDPISEHNRLYWYRQTLGQGPEFLTYFQNEAQLEKSRLLSDRFSAERPKGSFSTLEIQRTEQGDSAMYLCASSTSGTDYGYTFGSGTRLTVV.

The sample holds a few counts of this clone. The rearrangement links TRBV7-9 to TRBJ1-5; 7 bases align to TRBD1. Trimming at V came to 2 bases and at J to 3 bases, leaving 4 bases not matched to a gene. Germline lookup yields CDR1 SEHNR and CDR2 FQNEAQ (reference sequence). The CDR3 totals 15 residues. The chain's CDR3 is CASSLSGTDNQPQHF. The CDR3 coding sequence is TGTGCCAGCAGCTTATCCGGGACAGACAATCAGCCCCAGCATTTT. Filled out from reference TRBV7-9 and TRBJ1-5, the complete variable domain reads DTGVSQNPRHKITKRGQNVTFRCDPISEHNRLYWYRQTLGQGPEFLTYFQNEAQLEKSRLLSDRFSAERPKGSFSTLEIQRTEQGDSAMYLCASSLSGTDNQPQHFGDGTRLSIL.

The chain joins TRBV7-6 to TRBJ2-2, with 11 positions matching TRBD2. CDR3 length: 17 amino acids. J lost 1 base, V lost 3 bases, and 4 bases had no gene match. CDR1 and CDR2 (germline): SGHVS, FNYEAQ. CDR3 residues: CASSFPSGGQNTGELFF. The DNA for the CDR3 is TGTGCCAGCAGCTTCCCTAGCGGGGGGCAGAACACCGGGGAGCTGTTTTTT. Full variable domain (outside the CDR3, taken from reference TRBV7-6 and TRBJ2-2): GAGVSQSPRYKVTKRGQDVALRCDPISGHVSLYWYRQALGQGPEFLTYFNYEAQQDKSGLPNDRFSAERPEGSISTLTIQRTEQRDSAMYRCASSFPSGGQNTGELFFGEGSRLTVL.

The chain joins TRBV11-2 to TRBJ2-2; TRBD1 might be the D (6 bases). CDR3 length equals 14 residues. Germline V gene lookup returns CDR1 SGHAT and CDR2 FQNNGV. V lost 6 bases to trimming and J lost 6 bases, with 14 bases between them. The CDR3 sequence is CASSSYRVAGELFF. The CDR3 DNA follows: TGTGCCAGCAGTTCATACAGGGTCGCCGGGGAGCTGTTTTTT.

The chain carries TRBV2 and TRBJ2-2, with D uncertain. V shed 5 bases and J shed 6 bases, with 10 bases lying between them. CDR3 length: 13 residues. CDR1 and CDR2 from the germline V gene are SNHLY and FYNNEI. CDR3 in amino acids: CASSTLESGELFF. The CDR3 DNA sequence: TGTGCCAGCAGTACTCTAGAATCCGGGGAGCTGTTTTTT.

Regarding this clone: The germline gene is not matched at one end of the junction; a read error may be the cause. The chain has TRBV5-1 and TRBJ2-4; unclear D gene. CDR1 and CDR2 (germline): SGHRS, YFSETQ. The CDR3 loop spans 11 amino acids. This CDR3 is CTSMDDQDGYF. CDR3 DNA sequence: TGCACCAGCATGGATGACCAGGATGGGTACTTC.

This rearrangement joins TRBV11-2 to TRBJ1-2; TRBD1 aligns across 8 bases. The V and J ends lost 1 base and 2 bases, in that order; junction bases with no gene match: 3. Germline V gene lookup returns CDR1 SGHAT and CDR2 FQNNGV. The CDR3 is 15 residues long. In DNA, the CDR3 is TGTGCCAGCAGCTTAGGAGGGACAGGAAACTATGGCTACACCTTC. Its translation is CASSLGGTGNYGYTF. Full variable domain (outside the CDR3, taken from reference TRBV11-2 and TRBJ1-2): EAGVAQSPRYKIIEKRQSVAFWCNPISGHATLYWYQQILGQGPKLLIQFQNNGVVDDSQLPKDRFSAERLKGVDSTLKIQPAKLEDSAVYLCASSLGGTGNYGYTFGSGTRLTVV.

This clone showed up just once. This chain links TRBV2 with TRBJ2-1, with 9 nucleotides matching TRBD2. The CDR3 runs 14 residues. V was pared by 3 bases and J by 6 bases, with 3 bases of the junction left unmatched. Germline loops: CDR1 SNHLY, CDR2 FYNNEI. In nucleotides, the CDR3 is TGTGCCAGCAGTGATTTGCGGGGGGGCAATGAGCAGTTCTTC. The encoded protein is CASSDLRGGNEQFF.